The entry that follows covers one T cell receptor beta chain sequence. TCRdb reprocessed the 5' RACE reads with MiXCR, giving one entry per CDR3 protein. The table records tens of thousands of distinct CDR3 sequences, over 25% of them present only once. Trimming removed 10 bases from V and 3 bases from J; junction bases left unmatched: 5. The CDR3 loop spans 13 amino acids. Germline V gives CDR1 MNHEY, CDR2 SMNVEV (reference sequence). The clonotype was recovered from a female donor with breast cancer. The source material was tumor-infiltrating memory CD4+ T cells sorted from the breast tumor. Subset of the sample: memory CD4+ T cells, CD4+CD45RO+CD25-. The chain links TRBV27 to TRBJ2-3; TRBD2 agrees at 9 bases. The CDR3, as DNA: TGTGCCACCCGAGCGGGAGGAACAGATACGCAGTATTTT. This codes for CATRAGGTDTQYF.